This entry lists 23 T cell receptor beta chains sequenced from one sample in a study of cytomegalovirus exposure and HLA in healthy donors. PCR involved 60 Vbeta and 13 Jbeta primers. Here immunoSEQ multiplex PCR was the method, and the copy in TCRdb shows in-frame clones only, minus some. The sample lists 110,000 to 150,000 clones, about four fifths occurring once. Sequencing used PBMCs. Receptors originate from a young man in good health and CMV-seropositive.

The rearrangement joins TRBV19 to TRBJ1-5; tentative D call: TRBD1 (6 bases). CDR1 and CDR2 (germline): LNHDA, SQIVND (reference sequence). This CDR3 has 16 amino acids. V lost 2 bases and J lost 5, with 16 bases in between. CDR3 residues: CASSISPGQGHQPQHF. CDR3 nucleotides: TGTGCCAGTAGTATATCCCCTGGGCAGGGGCATCAGCCCCAGCATTTT. Looking up the rest from reference TRBV19 and TRBJ1-5 gives the full variable domain: DGGITQSPKYLFRKEGQNVTLSCEQNLNHDAMYWYRQDPGQGLRLIYYSQIVNDFQKGDIAEGYSVSREKKESFPLTVTSAQKNPTAFYLCASSISPGQGHQPQHFGDGTRLSIL.

The V and J genes are TRBV28 and TRBJ2-7, with TRBD2 matching over 13 bases. CDR1 is MDHEN, CDR2 SYDVKM, per germline. CDR3 length: 14 residues. With 6 bases clipped from V and 8 bases from J, the junction kept 7 bases outside the gene matches. The CDR3 sequence: CASSRTSGSLKQYF. CDR3 nucleotide sequence: TGTGCCAGCAGCCGGACTAGCGGGAGTTTGAAGCAGTACTTC.

In regard to this clone: Different DNA sequences within this sample yield the same CDR3. The chain has TRBV30 and TRBJ2-3; 11 nucleotides line up with TRBD2. Germline V CDR1 and CDR2: GTSNPN, SVGIG (reference sequence). The CDR3 is 15 residues long. V was pared by 0 bases and J by 6 bases, with 5 bases of the junction left unmatched. The CDR3 sequence: CAWSVLAGVGDTQYF. Written as DNA, the CDR3 is TGTGCCTGGAGTGTACTAGCGGGAGTGGGGGATACGCAGTATTTT.

In this sample, this clone turned up once. V gene TRBV5-1 combines with J gene TRBJ2-7; D is possibly TRBD2 (6 bases). Germline V gene lookup returns CDR1 SGHRS and CDR2 YFSETQ. The CDR3 is 16 amino acids. V gave up 2 bases and J gave up 1 base, with 16 bases separating them. CDR3 DNA: TGCGCCAGCAGCTTAGTAAGCGGGTATGTTTCCTACGAGCAGTACTTC. This sequence encodes CASSLVSGYVSYEQYF.

This clone is a singleton in its sample. This sequence joins TRBV7-6 and TRBJ2-3; D remains unclear. The CDR3 is made up of 17 amino acids. Trimming took 1 base from V and 0 from J, leaving 14 bases between them. The germline gives CDR1 SGHVS, CDR2 FNYEAQ. As DNA, the CDR3 is TGTGCCAGCAGCTTAGGGGTGACTGCCACTAGCACAGATACGCAGTATTTT. Translating gives CASSLGVTATSTDTQYF.

The genes are TRBV19 and TRBJ1-1, with 7 bases lining up with TRBD1. The V gene end was trimmed by 4 bases and the J gene end by 3 bases; junction bases not matched to a gene: 11. Germline V gene lookup returns CDR1 LNHDA and CDR2 SQIVND (reference sequence). The CDR3 covers 16 residues. CDR3 in amino acids: CASSTDRTGRHTEAFF. DNA of the CDR3: TGTGCCAGTAGTACAGACCGGACAGGTCGCCACACTGAAGCTTTCTTT.

The gene calls are TRBV11-2 and TRBJ2-3; tentative D call: TRBD2 (6 bases). The ends were cut back, 4 bases at V and 0 bases at J, with 14 bases in the middle. The CDR3 length is 16 residues. The germline V gene encodes CDR1 SGHAT and CDR2 FQNNGV. The CDR3 nucleotides are TGTGCCAGCAGCTGGGGGGACTCGATCAGCACAGATACGCAGTATTTT. This encodes CASSWGDSISTDTQYF.

This chain links TRBV9 with TRBJ1-1; the D is unclear. From germline, CDR1 is SGDLS and CDR2 YYNGEE. Trimming took off 3 bases at V and 3 bases at J, with 15 bases between the two ends. The CDR3 covers 15 residues. The CDR3 coding sequence is TGTGCCAGCAGCGACTTTCGGGGTAAGGACACTGAAGCTTTCTTT. Amino acids: CASSDFRGKDTEAFF.

CDR3 amino acids: CASSRMAGQGDHEQYF. The CDR3 DNA reads TGTGCCAGCAGCCGAATGGCGGGACAGGGGGACCACGAGCAGTACTTC. This sequence joins TRBV7-8 and TRBJ2-7; 11 bases fit TRBD1. CDR3 length: 16 amino acids. Losses at the gene ends were 5 bases for V and 5 bases for J; bases not matched to a gene: 11. In germline, CDR1 is SGHVS, CDR2 FQNEAQ.

The chain links TRBV7-8 to TRBJ2-7; TRBD2 agrees at 7 bases. This CDR3 spans 16 amino acids. The V segment lost 7 bases and the J segment 2 bases; nucleotides outside the gene matches: 14. CDR1 is SGHVS and CDR2 is FQNEAQ in the germline V gene. CDR3 sequence: CASTLLGGMTPYEQYF. The CDR3 DNA is TGTGCCAGCACCCTATTGGGGGGGATGACCCCCTACGAGCAGTACTTC.

This clone turned up a few times. V is TRBV7-3 and J is TRBJ2-5; perhaps TRBD2 as D (7 bases). Trimming took 1 base from V and 5 from J, leaving 11 bases between them. This CDR3 is built from 14 residues. In germline, CDR1 is SGHTA, CDR2 FQGTGA. CDR3 DNA sequence: TGTGCCAGCAGCTTAAGTGGGAGGGGGGAGACCCAGTACTTC. Encoded protein: CASSLSGRGETQYF.

This chain uses TRBV29-1 with TRBJ1-1; 9 bases are shared with TRBD1. The CDR3 is 12 amino acids. The germline V gene has CDR1 SQVTM and CDR2 ANQGSEA. CDR3 bases: TGCAGTGAGACGGGACAGGGTGCTGAAGCTTTCTTT. Protein: CSETGQGAEAFF.

The CDR3, as DNA: TGTGCCAGCTCCCCGGGGGACAGGGGGCTTTCCGGCACAGATACGCAGTATTTT. Its protein product is CASSPGDRGLSGTDTQYF. This chain joins TRBV18 and TRBJ2-3, with TRBD1 matching over 12 bases. The CDR3 contains 18 residues. The germline CDR1 and CDR2 sequences are KGHSH and LQKENI. Losses at the gene ends were 6 bases for V and 1 base for J; bases not matched to a gene: 11.

This clone was recorded a few times. V gene TRBV7-8 combines with J gene TRBJ2-3; D is uncertain. The V end was cut by 1 base, the J end by 4 bases, with 9 bases between. The CDR3 contains 14 residues. Germline V gives CDR1 SGHVS, CDR2 FQNEAQ. This CDR3 reads CASSLDAAADTQYF. Written as DNA, the CDR3 is TGTGCCAGCAGCTTAGATGCGGCGGCAGATACGCAGTATTTT.

The CDR3 spells CASSGSGRALNEQYF. For the CDR3, the DNA is TGTGCCAGCAGTGGTAGCGGGAGGGCCCTTAACGAGCAGTACTTC. The V call is TRBV25-1, the J call TRBJ2-7, with 11 bases lining up with TRBD2. The CDR3 covers 15 residues. The ends lost 4 bases at V and 5 bases at J; junction bases unmatched: 7. In germline, CDR1 is MGHDK, CDR2 SYGVNS.

CDR3 sequence: CASSTMTSGINTGELFF. CDR3 nucleotide sequence: TGCGCCAGCAGCACGATGACTAGCGGGATTAACACCGGGGAGCTGTTTTTT. The chain is built from TRBV5-1 and TRBJ2-2; 11 nucleotides line up with TRBD2. Germline V lookup: CDR1 SGHRS, CDR2 YFSETQ. Germline trimming cut 4 bases from V and 2 bases from J; bases unmatched to any gene: 7. The CDR3 has 17 residues.

The genes are TRBV6-1 and TRBJ1-2; possibly TRBD1 for D (5 bases). Germline V gene lookup returns CDR1 MNHNS and CDR2 SASEGT. V gave up 1 base and J gave up 2 bases, with 8 bases separating them. The CDR3 runs 14 residues. The CDR3: CASSEGRANYGYTF. For the CDR3, the DNA is TGTGCCAGCAGTGAAGGCAGGGCCAACTATGGCTACACCTTC.

This sequence joins TRBV5-1 and TRBJ1-1, with 8 nucleotides matching TRBD1. After removal of 4 bases from V and 5 bases from J, the junction contained 10 bases not matched to a gene. The CDR3 is made up of 15 amino acids. The germline V gene has CDR1 SGHRS and CDR2 YFSETQ. The CDR3 DNA reads as TGCGCCAGCAGCACCAGACAGGGGACTGGAACTGAAGCTTTCTTT. It specifies CASSTRQGTGTEAFF.

The chain carries TRBV28 and TRBJ2-4; TRBD1 aligns across 11 bases. Germline CDR1 and CDR2: MDHEN and SYDVKM. This CDR3 region has 14 residues. Trimming at V came to 5 bases and at J to 10 bases, leaving 7 bases not matched to a gene. The CDR3 reads CASSPRTGGLIQYF. For the CDR3, the DNA is TGTGCCAGCAGTCCCCGGACAGGGGGCCTGATTCAGTACTTC. Full variable domain (missing parts from reference TRBV28 and TRBJ2-4): DVKVTQSSRYLVKRTGEKVFLECVQDMDHENMFWYRQDPGLGLRLIYFSYDVKMKEKGDIPEGYSVSREKKERFSLILESASTNQTSMYLCASSPRTGGLIQYFGAGTRLSVL.

This clone was seen only a few times. The CDR3 bases are TGTGCCACCAGCAACGGACTAGCGGGAGGGGGAGAGACCCAGTACTTC. Translation gives CATSNGLAGGGETQYF. The chain joins TRBV15 to TRBJ2-5, with 15 bases identical to TRBD2. This CDR3 comprises 16 residues. J lost 4 bases, V lost 4 bases, and 4 bases had no gene match. The germline V gene has CDR1 LNHNV and CDR2 YYDKDF (reference sequence).

V and J are TRBV28 and TRBJ2-7; 9 bases agree with TRBD1. V was pared by 6 bases and J by 5 bases, with 11 bases of the junction left unmatched. The germline CDR1 and CDR2 sequences are MDHEN and SYDVKM. CDR3 length: 15 amino acids. CDR3 protein: CASRVNRGRAHEQYF. The CDR3 nucleotides read TGTGCCAGCAGAGTCAACAGGGGGCGTGCACACGAGCAGTACTTC.

The V call is TRBV27, the J call TRBJ1-1; D remains unclear. V was cut by 7 bases and J by 5 bases, with 17 bases left in between. Germline CDR1 reads MNHEY; CDR2 reads SMNVEV (reference sequence). This CDR3 is built from 14 residues. CDR3: CASTVSPGRTEAFF. The DNA of the CDR3 is TGTGCCAGCACCGTGTCGCCCGGGAGGACTGAAGCTTTCTTT.

The chain carries TRBV19 and TRBJ2-7; possible D gene TRBD1, 6 bases. This CDR3 is built from 14 residues. V gave up 4 bases and J gave up 0 bases, with 10 bases separating them. CDR1 is LNHDA and CDR2 is SQIVND in the germline V gene (reference sequence). The chain's CDR3 is CASSRTASSYEQYF. The CDR3 bases are TGTGCCAGTAGTAGGACAGCTAGCTCCTACGAGCAGTACTTC.